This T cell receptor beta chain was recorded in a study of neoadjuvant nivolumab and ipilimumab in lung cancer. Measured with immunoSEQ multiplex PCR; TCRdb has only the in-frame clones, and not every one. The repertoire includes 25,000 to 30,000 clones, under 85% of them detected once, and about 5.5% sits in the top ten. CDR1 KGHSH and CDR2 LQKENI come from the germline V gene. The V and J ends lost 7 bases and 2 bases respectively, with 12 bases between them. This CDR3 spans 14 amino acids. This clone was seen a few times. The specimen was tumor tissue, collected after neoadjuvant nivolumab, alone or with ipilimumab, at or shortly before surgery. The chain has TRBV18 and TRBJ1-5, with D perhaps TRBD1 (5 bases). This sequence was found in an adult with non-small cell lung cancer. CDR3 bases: TGTGCCAGCTGTGCCGGGGACGGCAATCAGCCCCAGCATTTT. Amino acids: CASCAGDGNQPQHF.